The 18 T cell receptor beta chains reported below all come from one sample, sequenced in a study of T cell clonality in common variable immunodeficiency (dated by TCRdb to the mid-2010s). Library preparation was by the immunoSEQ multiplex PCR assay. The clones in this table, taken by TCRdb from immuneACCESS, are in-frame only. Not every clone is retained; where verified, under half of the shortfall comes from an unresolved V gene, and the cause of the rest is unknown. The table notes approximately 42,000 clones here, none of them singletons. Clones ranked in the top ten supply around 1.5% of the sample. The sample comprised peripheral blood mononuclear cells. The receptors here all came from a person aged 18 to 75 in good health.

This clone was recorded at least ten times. The CDR3 loop reads CASSGQLNTEAFF. CDR3 DNA, as far as it was read: TGTGCCAGCAGTGGACAGTTAAACACTGAA. This chain connects TRBV2 to TRBJ1-1, with D maybe TRBD1 (5 bases). The read stops 3 residues short of the end of the CDR3; the missing end is completed from the germline J gene. This CDR3 region has 13 residues. Trimming shortened V by 4 bases and J by 2 bases, and 8 bases separated the two germline ends. CDR1 and CDR2 (germline): SNHLY, FYNNEI.

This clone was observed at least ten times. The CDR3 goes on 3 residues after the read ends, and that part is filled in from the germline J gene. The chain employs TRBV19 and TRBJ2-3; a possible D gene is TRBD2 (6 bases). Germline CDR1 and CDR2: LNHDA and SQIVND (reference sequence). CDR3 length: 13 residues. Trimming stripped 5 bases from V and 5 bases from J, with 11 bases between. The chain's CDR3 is CASSPARGDTQYF. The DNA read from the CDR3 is TGTGCCAGTAGTCCCGCGCGGGGAGATACG.

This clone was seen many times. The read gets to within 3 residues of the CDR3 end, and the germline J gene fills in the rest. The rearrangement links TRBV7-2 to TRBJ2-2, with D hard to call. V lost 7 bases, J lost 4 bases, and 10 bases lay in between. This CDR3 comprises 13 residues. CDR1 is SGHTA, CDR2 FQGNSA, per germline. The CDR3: CASKYRATGELFF. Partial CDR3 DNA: TGTGCCAGCAAATACCGAGCCACCGGGGAG.

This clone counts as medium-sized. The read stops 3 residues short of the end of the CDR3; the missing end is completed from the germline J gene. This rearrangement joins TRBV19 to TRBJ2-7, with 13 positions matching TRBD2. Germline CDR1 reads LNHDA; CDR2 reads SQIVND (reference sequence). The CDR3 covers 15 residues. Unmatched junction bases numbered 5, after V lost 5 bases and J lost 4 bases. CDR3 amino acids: CASSALAGGRYEQYF. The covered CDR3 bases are TGTGCCAGTAGTGCACTAGCGGGGGGGAGATACGAG.

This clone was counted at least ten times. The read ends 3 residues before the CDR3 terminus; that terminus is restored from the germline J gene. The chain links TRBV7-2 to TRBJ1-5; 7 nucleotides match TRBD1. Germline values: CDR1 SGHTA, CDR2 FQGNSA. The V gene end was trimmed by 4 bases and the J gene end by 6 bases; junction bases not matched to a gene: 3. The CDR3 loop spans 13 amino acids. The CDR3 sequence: CASSYRGGQPQHF. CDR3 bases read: TGTGCCAGCAGCTACAGGGGAGGTCAGCCC.

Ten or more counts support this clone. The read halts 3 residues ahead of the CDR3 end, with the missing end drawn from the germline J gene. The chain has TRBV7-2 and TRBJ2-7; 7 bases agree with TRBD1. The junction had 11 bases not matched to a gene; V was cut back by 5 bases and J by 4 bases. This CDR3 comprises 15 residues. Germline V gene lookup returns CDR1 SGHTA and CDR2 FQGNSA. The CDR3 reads CASSTSGTAPYEQYF. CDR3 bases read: TGTGCCAGCAGCACCTCCGGGACAGCACCATACGAG.

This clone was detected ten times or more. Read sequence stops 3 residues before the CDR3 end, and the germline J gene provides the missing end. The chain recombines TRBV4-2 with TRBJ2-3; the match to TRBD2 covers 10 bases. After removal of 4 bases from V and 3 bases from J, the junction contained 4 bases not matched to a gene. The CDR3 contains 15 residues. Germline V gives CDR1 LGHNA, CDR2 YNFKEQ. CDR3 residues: CASSPSTSGTDTQYF. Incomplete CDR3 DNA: TGTGCCAGCAGCCCCTCGACTAGCGGGACAGATACG.

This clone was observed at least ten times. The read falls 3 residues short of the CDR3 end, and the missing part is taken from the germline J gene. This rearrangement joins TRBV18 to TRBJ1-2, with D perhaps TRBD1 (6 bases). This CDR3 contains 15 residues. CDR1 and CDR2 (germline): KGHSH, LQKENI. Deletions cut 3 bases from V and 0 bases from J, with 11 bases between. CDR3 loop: CASSPNRETNYGYTF. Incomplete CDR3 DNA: TGTGCCAGCTCACCTAACAGGGAGACTAACTATGGC.

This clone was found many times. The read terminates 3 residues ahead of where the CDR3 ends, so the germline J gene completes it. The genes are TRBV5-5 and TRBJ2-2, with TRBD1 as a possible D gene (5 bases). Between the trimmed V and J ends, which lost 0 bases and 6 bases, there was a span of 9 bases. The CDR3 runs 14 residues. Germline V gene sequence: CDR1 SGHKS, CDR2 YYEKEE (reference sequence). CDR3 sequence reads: CASSLDLGPGELFF. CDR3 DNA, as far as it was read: TGTGCCAGCAGCTTGGACTTGGGGCCCGGGGAG.

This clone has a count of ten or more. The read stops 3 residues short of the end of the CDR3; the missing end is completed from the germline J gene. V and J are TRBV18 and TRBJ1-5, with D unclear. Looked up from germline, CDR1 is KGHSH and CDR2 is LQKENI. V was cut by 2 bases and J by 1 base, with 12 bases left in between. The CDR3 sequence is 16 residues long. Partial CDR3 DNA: TGTGCCAGCTCACCAGAACATCCGGGGAGCAATCAGCCC. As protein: CASSPEHPGSNQP. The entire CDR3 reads CASSPEHPGSNQPQHF.

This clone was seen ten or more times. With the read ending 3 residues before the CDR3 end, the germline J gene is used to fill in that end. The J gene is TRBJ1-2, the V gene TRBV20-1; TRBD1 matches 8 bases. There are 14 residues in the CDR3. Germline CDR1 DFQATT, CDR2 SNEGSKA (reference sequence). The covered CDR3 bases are TGCAGTGCTAGAGATACCGGACAGGGAAGAGGC. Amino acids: CSARDTGQGRG. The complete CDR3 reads CSARDTGQGRGYTF.

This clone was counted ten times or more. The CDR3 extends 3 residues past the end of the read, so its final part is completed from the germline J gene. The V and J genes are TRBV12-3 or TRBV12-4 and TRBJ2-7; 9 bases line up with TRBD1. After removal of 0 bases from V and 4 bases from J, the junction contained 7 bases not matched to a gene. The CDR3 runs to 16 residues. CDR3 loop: CASSLATGTGLYEQYF. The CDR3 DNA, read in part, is TGTGCCAGCAGTTTAGCCACCGGGACAGGGCTATACGAG.

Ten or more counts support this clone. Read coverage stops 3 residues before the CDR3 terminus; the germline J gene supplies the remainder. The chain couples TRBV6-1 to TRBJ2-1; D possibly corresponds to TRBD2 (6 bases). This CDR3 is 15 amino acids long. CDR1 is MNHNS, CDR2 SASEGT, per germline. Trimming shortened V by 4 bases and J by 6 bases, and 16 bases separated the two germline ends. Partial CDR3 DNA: TGTGCCAGCAGTGTCCGGGAGCCCGGGGGCAATGAG. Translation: CASSVREPGGNE. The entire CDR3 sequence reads CASSVREPGGNEQFF.

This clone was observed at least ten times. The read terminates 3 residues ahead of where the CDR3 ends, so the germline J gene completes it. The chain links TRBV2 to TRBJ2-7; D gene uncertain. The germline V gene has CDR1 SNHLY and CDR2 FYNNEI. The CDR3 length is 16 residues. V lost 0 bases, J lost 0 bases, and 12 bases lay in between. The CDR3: CASSEASSYISYEQYF. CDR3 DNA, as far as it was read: TGTGCCAGCAGTGAAGCATCCTCCTATATCTCCTACGAG.

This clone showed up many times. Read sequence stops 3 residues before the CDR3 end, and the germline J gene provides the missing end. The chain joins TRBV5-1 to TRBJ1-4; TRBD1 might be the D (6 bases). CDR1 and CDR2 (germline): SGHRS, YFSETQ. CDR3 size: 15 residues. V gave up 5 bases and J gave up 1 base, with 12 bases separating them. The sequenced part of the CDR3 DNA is TGCGCCAGCAGACCCACAGGGAAAACTAATGAAAAA. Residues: CASRPTGKTNEK. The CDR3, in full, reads CASRPTGKTNEKLFF.

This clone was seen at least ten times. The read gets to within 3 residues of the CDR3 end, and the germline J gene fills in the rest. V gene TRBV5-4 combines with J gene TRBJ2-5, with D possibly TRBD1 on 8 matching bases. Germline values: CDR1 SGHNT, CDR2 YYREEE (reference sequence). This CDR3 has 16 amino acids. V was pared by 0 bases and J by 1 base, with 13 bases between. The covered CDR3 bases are TGTGCCAGCAGCTTGGGGACAGGGACTATCCAAGAGACC. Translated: CASSLGTGTIQET. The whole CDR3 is CASSLGTGTIQETQYF.

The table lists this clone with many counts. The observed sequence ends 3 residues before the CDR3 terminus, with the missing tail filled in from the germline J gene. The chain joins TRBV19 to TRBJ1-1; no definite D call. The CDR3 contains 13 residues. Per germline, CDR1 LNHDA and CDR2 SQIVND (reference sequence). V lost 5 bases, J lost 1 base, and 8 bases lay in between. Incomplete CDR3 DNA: TGTGCCAGTAGTCCCCAGAGGAACACTGAA. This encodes CASSPQRNTE. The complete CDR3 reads CASSPQRNTEAFF.

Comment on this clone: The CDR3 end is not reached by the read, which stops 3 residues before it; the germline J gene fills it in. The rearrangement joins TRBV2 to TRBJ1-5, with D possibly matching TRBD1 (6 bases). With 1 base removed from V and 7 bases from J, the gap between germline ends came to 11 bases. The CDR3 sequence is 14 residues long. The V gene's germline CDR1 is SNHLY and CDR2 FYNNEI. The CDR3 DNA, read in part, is TGTGCCAGCAGTGAAGAACAGGGCGACCAGCCC. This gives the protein CASSEEQGDQP. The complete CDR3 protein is CASSEEQGDQPQHF.